This entry concerns a single T cell receptor beta chain. Its antigen is still unknown. Each of the donors was a healthy bone marrow donor. This sample stems from a study of cytomegalovirus exposure and HLA in healthy donors. General observations from the study: In a later analysis, an Asian-associated ancestry cluster reportedly showed fewer N-insertions than the roughly 700-donor mean. Only CMV serostatus was available as immune exposure information. In an earlier analysis, in some 500 donors, most V segments appeared productive either ~87% or ~30% of the time.

The CDR3 is 14 amino acids. V was clipped by 4 bases and J by 6 bases, with 13 bases between them. CDR1 is SGHTA and CDR2 is FQGNSA in the germline V gene. In the PCR, 60 Vbeta and 13 Jbeta primers were used. The repertoire was sequenced with immunoSEQ multiplex PCR; TCRdb's copy has only in-frame clones and lacks some. The data hold about 120,000 clones, with around 86% observed a single time. The source is a man aged 30 to 39 in good health and CMV-seronegative. The chain carries TRBV7-2 and TRBJ2-1, with TRBD1 as a possible D gene (6 bases). Sequenced: PBMCs. CDR3 DNA sequence: TGTGCCAGCAGCTCCCCCAGGGGTGGCAATGAGCAGTTCTTC. Translated, it gives CASSSPRGGNEQFF.